This T cell receptor beta chain stems from a study of sequential checkpoint blockade in melanoma. At the level of the study: Patients were randomized 1:1 to nivolumab-then-ipilimumab or ipilimumab-then-nivolumab first-line. Both treatment sequences were followed by maintenance nivolumab.

The treatment was: randomized to nivolumab then ipilimumab (arm A) or the reverse (arm B). DNA-damaging chemotherapy had not been given to any patient beforehand. From thawed PBMCs, live CD3+CD8+ cells negative for CD19 and CD56 were sorted. In germline, CDR1 is SNHLY, CDR2 FYNNEI. Trimming pared 5 bases from V and 1 base from J, leaving 14 bases between. The CDR3 is made up of 15 amino acids. Some clones are missing from TCRdb's copy, which holds only in-frame ones; the method was immunoSEQ multiplex PCR. The repertoire holds 25,000 to 30,000 clones, with roughly 80% as singletons. The source material was CD8+ T cells sorted from blood (inferred from file names), sampled from a patient given nivolumab and ipilimumab in sequence. This TCR came from a human donor with melanoma. The chain combines TRBV2 with TRBJ1-1, with no clear D. The CDR3, as DNA: TGTGCCAGCAGTATCAGCTGGACTGAGAACACTGAAGCTTTCTTT. It specifies CASSISWTENTEAFF. The full variable domain, its missing parts supplied by reference TRBV2 and TRBJ1-1, is EPEVTQTPSHQVTQMGQEVILRCVPISNHLYFYWYRQILGQKVEFLVSFYNNEISEKSEIFDDQFSVERPDGSNFTLKIRSTKLEDSAMYFCASSISWTENTEAFFGQGTRLTVV.